A single sample is the source of the 27 T cell receptor beta chains below, sequenced in a study of cytomegalovirus exposure and HLA in healthy donors. The primer mix had 60 Vbeta and 13 Jbeta primers. Generated by immunoSEQ multiplex PCR, the TCRdb table keeps only in-frame clones and is missing some. The table lists 95,000 to 150,000 clones, roughly 76% of them singletons. The sequenced material came from PBMCs. These TCRs come from a man aged 25 to 40 in good health and CMV-seronegative.

The chain combines TRBV10-2 with TRBJ2-7, with 8 bases that match TRBD2. CDR1 WSHSY and CDR2 SAAADI come from the germline V gene. The CDR3 has 15 residues. With V trimmed by 6 bases and J by 3 bases, 10 bases remained unmatched. The CDR3 DNA is TGCGCCAGCAGCTCCCCTAGCGGGCCTCTCTACGAGCAGTACTTC. Protein product: CASSSPSGPLYEQYF.

The J gene is TRBJ2-7, the V gene TRBV28; 8 positions agree with TRBD1. The CDR3 consists of 16 residues. V lost 1 base to trimming and J lost 5 bases; unmatched junction nucleotides: 10. Germline assignment: CDR1 MDHEN and CDR2 SYDVKM. CDR3 coding DNA: TGTGCCAGCAGTTTATCCGGGACAGGTACAAATCACGAGCAGTACTTC. It yields the protein CASSLSGTGTNHEQYF.

This chain uses TRBV10-2 with TRBJ2-7; 8 bases fit TRBD2. The CDR3 contains 15 residues. Germline V gives CDR1 WSHSY, CDR2 SAAADI. V dropped 4 bases and J dropped 3; count of bases not matched to a gene: 8. CDR3 region: CASSASGGANYEQYF. For the CDR3, the DNA is TGCGCCAGCAGTGCCTCGGGGGGGGCGAACTACGAGCAGTACTTC.

The rearrangement joins TRBV7-9 to TRBJ2-3; TRBD1 aligns across 7 bases. With V trimmed by 0 bases and J by 6 bases, 6 bases remained unmatched. CDR3 length equals 15 residues. Germline CDR1 reads SEHNR; CDR2 reads FQNEAQ (reference sequence). Here the CDR3 DNA reads TGTGCCAGCAGCTTAGCGCGAGGGGGCCCGGATACGCAGTATTTT. The encoded protein is CASSLARGGPDTQYF.

J is TRBJ1-4 and V is TRBV28; no clear D. The V end lost 4 bases, the J end lost 0 bases, and 12 bases lay between the germline ends. CDR1 and CDR2 (germline): MDHEN, SYDVKM. The CDR3 runs 16 residues. Here the CDR3 reads CASSSSWTSTNEKLFF. DNA for the CDR3: TGTGCCAGCAGTTCCTCGTGGACTTCAACTAATGAAAAACTGTTTTTT.

The chain uses TRBV27 and TRBJ2-1, with 12 bases matching TRBD2. The CDR3 is made up of 19 amino acids. Germline lookup yields CDR1 MNHEY and CDR2 SMNVEV (reference sequence). V dropped 4 bases and J dropped 8; count of bases not matched to a gene: 18. CDR3 nucleotides: TGTGCCAGCAGTTCCCCCCTCCGACTAGCGGGAGCCTATAAGTATGAGCAGTTCTTC. Amino acid sequence: CASSSPLRLAGAYKYEQFF.

This clone was counted once. At one of its ends the junction is not consistent with the germline gene, which may arise from a read error. The chain is built from TRBV6-6 and TRBJ2-4; TRBD2 aligns across 8 bases. This CDR3 contains 14 residues. Germline CDR1 reads MNHNY; CDR2 reads SVGAGI (reference sequence). The CDR3 loop reads CASSPVSGGNSQYF. Written as DNA, the CDR3 is TGTGCCAGCAGTCCCGTAAGCGGGGGAAACAGTCAGTACTTC.

The V and J genes are TRBV5-6 and TRBJ1-6; TRBD1 is a possible D gene (5 bases). Looked up from germline, CDR1 is SGHDT and CDR2 is YYEEEE. Trimming removed 0 bases at V and 6 bases at J, with 10 bases between. The CDR3 is 15 residues long. CDR3: CASSLGTQGNSPLHF. DNA for the CDR3: TGTGCCAGCAGCTTGGGGACGCAGGGTAATTCACCCCTCCACTTT.

The chain recombines TRBV5-1 with TRBJ2-5, with no clear D. Trimming pared 4 bases from V and 4 bases from J, leaving 11 bases between. Per the germline V gene, CDR1 is SGHRS and CDR2 is YFSETQ. The CDR3 extends over 13 amino acids. This CDR3 reads CASSGAFGETQYF. The CDR3 DNA sequence: TGCGCCAGCAGCGGAGCTTTCGGAGAGACCCAGTACTTC.

The genes are TRBV25-1 and TRBJ2-2; TRBD2 matches 7 bases. CDR3 length: 15 residues. Germline values: CDR1 MGHDK, CDR2 SYGVNS. Germline trimming cut 7 bases from V and 5 bases from J; bases unmatched to any gene: 10. The CDR3 loop reads CASNYGQGGTGELFF. The CDR3 DNA reads as TGTGCCAGCAACTATGGGCAGGGAGGGACCGGGGAGCTGTTTTTT.

Here the CDR3 DNA reads TGTGCCAGCAGTCCGGGACACCGGGAGGACCAGCCCCAGCATTTT. Its translation is CASSPGHREDQPQHF. The chain links TRBV6-5 to TRBJ1-5; a weak D match, TRBD1 (6 bases). Trimming pared 5 bases from V and 7 bases from J, leaving 18 bases between. The CDR3 is 15 amino acids. CDR1 and CDR2 from the germline V gene are MNHEY and SVGAGI.

This chain uses TRBV28 with TRBJ1-6; 7 bases fit TRBD1. The CDR3 runs to 19 residues. Germline CDR1 and CDR2: MDHEN and SYDVKM. V was pared by 6 bases and J by 7 bases, with 21 bases of the junction left unmatched. The CDR3: CASRLGGLGVDRINSPLHF. The CDR3 nucleotides are TGTGCCAGCAGGCTAGGGGGGCTAGGCGTGGACAGGATCAATTCACCCCTCCACTTT.

CDR3 sequence reads: CASSLGRNYGYTF. CDR3 in DNA: TGTGCCAGCAGTTTGGGGCGGAACTATGGCTACACCTTC. The chain couples TRBV28 to TRBJ1-2; tentatively, D is TRBD1 (5 bases). Germline loops: CDR1 MDHEN, CDR2 SYDVKM. V gave up 3 bases and J gave up 2 bases, with 7 bases separating them. This CDR3 has 13 amino acids.

V and J are TRBV13 and TRBJ1-4; D gene uncertain. CDR3 length: 14 amino acids. The V and J ends lost 0 bases and 5 bases respectively, with 7 bases between them. The germline CDR1 and CDR2 sequences are PRHDT and FYEKMQ (reference sequence). The CDR3 nucleotides are TGTGCCAGCAGCTTAGGCTACTTAAATGAAAAACTGTTTTTT. This encodes CASSLGYLNEKLFF.

The chain has TRBV9 and TRBJ2-1; tentative D call: TRBD1 (6 bases). CDR1 and CDR2 from the germline V gene are SGDLS and YYNGEE. This CDR3 spans 15 amino acids. Between the trimmed V and J ends, which lost 0 bases and 8 bases, there was a span of 15 bases. The DNA of the CDR3 is TGTGCCAGCAGCGTAGTGGGCACTCCAGGGGATGAGCAGTTCTTC. It yields the protein CASSVVGTPGDEQFF.

V and J are TRBV19 and TRBJ1-4, with D perhaps TRBD1 (5 bases). This CDR3 spans 14 amino acids. V was pared by 7 bases and J by 8 bases, with 17 bases between. Germline V gene lookup returns CDR1 LNHDA and CDR2 SQIVND (reference sequence). CDR3 sequence (DNA): TGTGCCAGTACCCCGGGGAGGGGTGGGGAAAAACTGTTTTTT. Protein product: CASTPGRGGEKLFF.

The chain joins TRBV19 to TRBJ1-4; the D gene is possibly TRBD1 (6 bases). Germline assignment: CDR1 LNHDA and CDR2 SQIVND (reference sequence). The V end lost 7 bases, the J end lost 8 bases, and 17 bases lay between the germline ends. The CDR3 sequence is 14 residues long. Here the CDR3 reads CASTRTGSGEKLFF. The CDR3 DNA reads as TGTGCCAGTACCAGAACAGGGTCGGGAGAAAAACTGTTTTTT.

The V gene is TRBV4-3, the J gene TRBJ2-6; weak D call: TRBD2 (6 bases). The CDR3 is made up of 16 amino acids. Trimming removed 0 bases at V and 1 base at J, with 7 bases between. Germline loops: CDR1 LGHNA, CDR2 YSLEER. The CDR3 protein is CASSQEAGSGANVLTF. Written as DNA, the CDR3 is TGCGCCAGCAGCCAAGAAGCGGGTTCTGGGGCCAACGTCCTGACTTTC.

The chain joins TRBV7-8 to TRBJ2-3, with 9 bases aligning to TRBD2. V was pared by 1 base and J by 4 bases, with 9 bases of the junction left unmatched. From germline, CDR1 is SGHVS and CDR2 FQNEAQ. There are 17 residues in the CDR3. The CDR3 protein is CASSLGASGAAPDTQYF. The CDR3, as DNA: TGTGCCAGCAGCTTAGGGGCTAGCGGGGCGGCACCAGATACGCAGTATTTT.

The V gene is TRBV5-4, the J gene TRBJ2-1; tentatively, D is TRBD1 (5 bases). This CDR3 spans 15 amino acids. CDR1 is SGHNT and CDR2 is YYREEE in the germline V gene (reference sequence). The V and J ends lost 0 bases and 2 bases respectively, with 9 bases between them. In DNA, the CDR3 is TGTGCCAGCAGCTTGGGGGGCCCCCCCTACAATGAGCAGTTCTTC. Amino acids: CASSLGGPPYNEQFF.

CDR3 in amino acids: CASSHLGLLDTQYF. The CDR3 coding sequence is TGTGCCAGCAGCCACCTTGGACTGTTGGATACGCAGTATTTT. This chain links TRBV14 with TRBJ2-3, with D perhaps matching TRBD2 (5 bases). The V end lost 3 bases, the J end lost 6 bases, and 13 bases lay between the germline ends. The CDR3 is made up of 14 amino acids. CDR1 SGHDN and CDR2 FVKESK come from the germline V gene.

The rearrangement links TRBV27 to TRBJ1-1; TRBD1 might be the D (6 bases). Trimming took off 8 bases at V and 0 bases at J, with 16 bases between the two ends. The CDR3 is 15 amino acids. Germline-derived CDR1 and CDR2 are MNHEY and SMNVEV (reference sequence). In DNA, the CDR3 is TGTGCCAGCCGGAGGGGGAGGGAATTGAACACTGAAGCTTTCTTT. Its translation is CASRRGRELNTEAFF.

V gene TRBV19 combines with J gene TRBJ2-3, with 14 bases aligning to TRBD2. CDR1 is LNHDA, CDR2 SQIVND, per germline (reference sequence). J was trimmed by 6 bases and V by 7 bases; bases with no gene match: 12. There are 17 residues in the CDR3. CDR3: CASNEPGLAGVQDTQYF. The CDR3 DNA sequence: TGTGCCAGTAACGAGCCGGGACTAGCGGGGGTACAGGATACGCAGTATTTT.

The genes are TRBV5-5 and TRBJ1-1, with 8 bases that match TRBD1. The J segment lost 7 bases and the V segment lost 4 bases, leaving 9 bases of the junction unmatched. This CDR3 contains 14 residues. Germline CDR1 SGHKS, CDR2 YYEKEE (reference sequence). CDR3 protein: CASSVTGQAHEAFF. For the CDR3, the DNA is TGTGCCAGCAGCGTCACGGGACAGGCCCATGAAGCTTTCTTT.

V gene TRBV6-1 combines with J gene TRBJ1-2; 7 nucleotides agree with TRBD1. Looked up from germline, CDR1 is MNHNS and CDR2 is SASEGT. With 4 bases clipped from V and 4 bases from J, the junction kept 9 bases outside the gene matches. The CDR3 contains 15 residues. In DNA form, the CDR3 reads TGTGCCAGCAGTGGACAGGGAGAAAGAAGCTATGGCTACACCTTC. Protein product: CASSGQGERSYGYTF.

This CDR3 reads CASSQVGLEGTDTQYF. CDR3 DNA: TGCGCCAGCAGCCAGGTGGGACTAGAGGGCACAGATACGCAGTATTTT. The chain employs TRBV4-1 and TRBJ2-3; 8 bases agree with TRBD2. The germline V gene encodes CDR1 MGHRA and CDR2 YSYEKL. With V trimmed by 3 bases and J by 1 base, 6 bases remained unmatched. This CDR3 is built from 16 residues.

This clone has more than one count but fewer than ten. This chain uses TRBV5-1 with TRBJ1-6; 9 nucleotides match TRBD1. The V gene end was trimmed by 4 bases and the J gene end by 9 bases; junction bases not matched to a gene: 8. The CDR3 has 15 residues. From germline, CDR1 is SGHRS and CDR2 YFSETQ. DNA of the CDR3: TGCGCCAGCAGCCCCACCGGGACAGGGAGTTCACCCCTCCACTTT. It translates to CASSPTGTGSSPLHF.